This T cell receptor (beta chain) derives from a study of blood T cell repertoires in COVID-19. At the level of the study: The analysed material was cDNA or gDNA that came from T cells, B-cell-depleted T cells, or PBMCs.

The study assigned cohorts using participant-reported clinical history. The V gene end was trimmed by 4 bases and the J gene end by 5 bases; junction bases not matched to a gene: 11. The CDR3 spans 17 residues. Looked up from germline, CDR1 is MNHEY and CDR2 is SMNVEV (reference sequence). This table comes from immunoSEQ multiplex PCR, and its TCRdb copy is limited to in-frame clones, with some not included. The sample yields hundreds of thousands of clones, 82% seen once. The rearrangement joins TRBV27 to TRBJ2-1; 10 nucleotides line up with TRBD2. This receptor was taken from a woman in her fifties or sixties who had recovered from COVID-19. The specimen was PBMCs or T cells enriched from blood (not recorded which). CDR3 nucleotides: TGTGCCAGCAGTTCTACACGACTAGCGGGTTGGGACAATGAGCAGTTCTTC. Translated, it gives CASSSTRLAGWDNEQFF.